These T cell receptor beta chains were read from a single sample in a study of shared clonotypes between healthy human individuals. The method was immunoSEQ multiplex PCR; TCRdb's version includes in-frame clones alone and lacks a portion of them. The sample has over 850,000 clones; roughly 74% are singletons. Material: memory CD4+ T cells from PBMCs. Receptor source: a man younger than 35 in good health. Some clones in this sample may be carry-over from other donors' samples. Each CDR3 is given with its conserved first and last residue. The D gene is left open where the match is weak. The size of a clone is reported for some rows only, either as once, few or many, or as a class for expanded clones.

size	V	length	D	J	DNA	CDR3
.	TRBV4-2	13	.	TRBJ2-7	TGTGCCAGCAGCCAAGAACAGGGACGAGAGCAGTACTTC	CASSQEQGREQYF
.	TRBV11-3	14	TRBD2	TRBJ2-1	TGTGCCAGCAGCACTAGCGGGAGTATCAATGAGCAGTTCTTC	CASSTSGSINEQFF
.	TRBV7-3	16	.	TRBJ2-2	TGTGCCAGCAGCTTAAACGCGCGGGGGAACACCGGGGAGCTGTTTTTT	CASSLNARGNTGELFF
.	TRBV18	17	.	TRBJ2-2	TGTGCCAGCTCACCACTTACCCCGCGGGCAAGCACCGGGGAGCTGTTTTTT	CASSPLTPRASTGELFF
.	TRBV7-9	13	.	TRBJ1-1	TGTGCCAGCAGCTTAGGGGTCAGGGAGGAGGCTTTCTTT	CASSLGVREEAFF
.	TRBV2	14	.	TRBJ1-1	TGTGCCAGCAGTCCGGGACGCTTGCGTACTGAAGCTTTCTTT	CASSPGRLRTEAFF
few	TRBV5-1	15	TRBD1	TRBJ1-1	TGCGCCAGCAGCTTGTCGTCAGGGGGCAACACTGAAGCTTTCTTT	CASSLSSGGNTEAFF
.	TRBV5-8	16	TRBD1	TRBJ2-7	TGTGCCAGCAGCCGCCAAGCAGGGGGTAACTCCTACGAGCAGTACTTC	CASSRQAGGNSYEQYF
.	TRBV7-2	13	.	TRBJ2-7	TGTGCCAGCAGCCTATCAGAAGGGCACGAGCAGTACTTC	CASSLSEGHEQYF
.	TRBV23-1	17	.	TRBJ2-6	TGCGCCAGCAGTCGTGGGGGACGGCTTCCTAGGGCCAACGTCCTGACTTTC	CASSRGGRLPRANVLTF
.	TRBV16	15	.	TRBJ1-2	TGTGCCAGCAGCCGAACTTGGGCGGCTGTTGAGGGCTACACCTTC	CASSRTWAAVEGYTF
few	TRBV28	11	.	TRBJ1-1	TGTGCCAGCAGATGGGACACTGAAGCTTTCTTT	CASRWDTEAFF
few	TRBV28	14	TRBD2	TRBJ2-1	TGTGCCAGCAGCCTCGGACTAGCGGGAACTGAGCAGTTCTTC	CASSLGLAGTEQFF
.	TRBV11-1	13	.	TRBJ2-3	TGTGCCAGCAGCCGCCAGGGGATTGATACGCAGTATTTT	CASSRQGIDTQYF
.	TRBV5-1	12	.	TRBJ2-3	TGCGCCAGCAGAGGGGTTACAGATACGCAGTATTTT	CASRGVTDTQYF
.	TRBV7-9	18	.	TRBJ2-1	TGTGCCAGCAGCCCTGTTACGGGGACAAATCAACCCTACAATGAGCAGTTCTTC	CASSPVTGTNQPYNEQFF
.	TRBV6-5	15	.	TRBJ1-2	TGTGCCAGCAGTTACGGGGACATTCCTAACTATGGCTACACCTTC	CASSYGDIPNYGYTF
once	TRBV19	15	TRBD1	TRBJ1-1	TGTGCCAGTAGCCTCAGGGGGGTCAGCCACACTGAAGCTTTCTTT	CASSLRGVSHTEAFF
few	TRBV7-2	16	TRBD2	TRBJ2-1	TGTGCCAGCAGCCCCGTAGGGACTAGCGGCTACAATGAGCAGTTCTTC	CASSPVGTSGYNEQFF
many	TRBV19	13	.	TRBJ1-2	TGTGCCAGTAGTAGCCAGGGTTACTATGGCTACACCTTC	CASSSQGYYGYTF
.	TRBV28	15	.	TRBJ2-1	TGTGCCAGCAGCTTCACAGGGACCACCTACAATGAGCAGTTCTTC	CASSFTGTTYNEQFF
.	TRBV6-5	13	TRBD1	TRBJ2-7	TGTGCCAGCAGCCCCACAGGGGGCTACGAGCAGTACTTC	CASSPTGGYEQYF
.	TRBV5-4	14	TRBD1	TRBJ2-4	TGTGCCAGCAGCACCAGGACAGGGGTAAACATTCAGTACTTC	CASSTRTGVNIQYF
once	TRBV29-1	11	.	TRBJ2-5	TGCAGCGTTCGGGGGCAAGAGACCCAGTACTTC	CSVRGQETQYF